Listed here are 26 T cell receptor beta chains from one sample, sequenced in a study of cytomegalovirus exposure and HLA in healthy donors. Sequencing was performed with immunoSEQ multiplex PCR; in TCRdb, only in-frame clones are kept and a portion is missing. The sample consists of 250,000 to 400,000 clones, roughly 87% of them appearing once. The material sequenced was PBMCs. These receptors all stem from a man aged 25-45 years in good health and CMV-seronegative.

V usage is TRBV27 and J usage is TRBJ2-7, with 7 nucleotides matching TRBD1. Germline-derived CDR1 and CDR2 are MNHEY and SMNVEV (reference sequence). V was pared by 6 bases and J by 0 bases, with 5 bases of the junction left unmatched. This CDR3 is built from 14 residues. CDR3 in amino acids: CASRDRPSSYEQYF. The CDR3 DNA reads as TGTGCCAGCAGGGACAGGCCAAGCTCCTACGAGCAGTACTTC.

The V and J genes are TRBV10-3 and TRBJ2-3; possible D gene TRBD2, 5 bases. Between the trimmed V and J ends, which lost 4 bases and 2 bases, there was a span of 13 bases. Germline V gene sequence: CDR1 ENHRY, CDR2 SYGVKD. The CDR3 length is 15 residues. The CDR3 nucleotides are TGTGCCATCAGTGGTGGAGGACTTTACACAGATACGCAGTATTTT. Its protein is CAISGGGLYTDTQYF.

This chain links TRBV19 with TRBJ1-5, with D tentatively TRBD1 (5 bases). Deletions cut 0 bases from V and 5 bases from J, with 11 bases between. The germline CDR1 and CDR2 sequences are LNHDA and SQIVND (reference sequence). This CDR3 comprises 15 residues. The CDR3 loop is CASSIEGQGDQPQHF. The CDR3 nucleotides are TGTGCCAGTAGTATAGAAGGGCAAGGGGATCAGCCCCAGCATTTT.

The genes are TRBV7-9 and TRBJ1-2; 8 bases are a match to TRBD1. The CDR3 has 13 amino acids. Germline V lookup: CDR1 SEHNR, CDR2 FQNEAQ (reference sequence). V shed 3 bases, J shed 6 bases, and the junction held 3 bases outside the gene matches. CDR3 residues: CASSFPRGHGYTF. The DNA of the CDR3 is TGTGCCAGCAGCTTTCCCAGGGGGCATGGCTACACCTTC.

The J gene is TRBJ1-2, the V gene TRBV5-1; D is unclear. The CDR3 sequence is 14 residues long. Trimming pared 0 bases from V and 2 bases from J, leaving 8 bases between. CDR1 and CDR2 (germline): SGHRS, YFSETQ. The CDR3 DNA is TGCGCCAGCAGCTTGGCACAACCCAACTATGGCTACACCTTC. As protein: CASSLAQPNYGYTF.

The chain links TRBV7-2 to TRBJ2-1; 9 bases agree with TRBD2. V lost 1 base and J lost 9; bases outside the gene matches: 7. CDR1 and CDR2 from the germline V gene are SGHTA and FQGNSA. There are 15 residues in the CDR3. The CDR3 protein is CASSLVGGGAGEQFF. CDR3 in DNA: TGTGCCAGCAGCTTAGTTGGCGGGGGGGCCGGTGAGCAGTTCTTC. The variable domain in full, with the rest retrieved from reference TRBV7-2 and TRBJ2-1, is GAGVSQSPSNKVTEKGKDVELRCDPISGHTALYWYRQSLGQGLEFLIYFQGNSAPDKSGLPSDRFSAERTGGSVSTLTIQRTQQEDSAVYLCASSLVGGGAGEQFFGPGTRLTVL.

The chain is built from TRBV7-6 and TRBJ2-2, with TRBD2 matching over 8 bases. CDR3 length: 16 amino acids. The germline V gene encodes CDR1 SGHVS and CDR2 FNYEAQ. V dropped 2 bases and J dropped 2; count of bases not matched to a gene: 4. The CDR3 loop reads CASSLRAGVNTGELFF. CDR3 in DNA: TGTGCCAGCAGCTTAAGAGCGGGGGTAAACACCGGGGAGCTGTTTTTT.

The chain combines TRBV25-1 with TRBJ1-2; the match to TRBD1 covers 10 bases. CDR1 is MGHDK and CDR2 is SYGVNS in the germline V gene. The CDR3 covers 14 residues. V shed 3 bases, J shed 8 bases, and the junction held 6 bases outside the gene matches. CDR3 nucleotides: TGTGCCAGCAGTGAGTCATGGACAGGGGGAGGCTACACCTTC. Protein product: CASSESWTGGGYTF.

The chain uses TRBV27 and TRBJ1-2; D may be TRBD1 (5 bases). CDR3 size: 14 residues. Germline V gene sequence: CDR1 MNHEY, CDR2 SMNVEV (reference sequence). V lost 5 bases and J lost 4, with 14 bases in between. In DNA, the CDR3 is TGTGCCAGCAGTACTACCCTAGGGGCCTATGGCTACACCTTC. Encoded protein: CASSTTLGAYGYTF.

This rearrangement joins TRBV6-5 to TRBJ1-2; TRBD1 agrees at 11 bases. Trimming took 4 bases from V and 7 from J; bases not matched to a gene: 5. This CDR3 has 14 residues. The germline V gene encodes CDR1 MNHEY and CDR2 SVGAGI. The CDR3 region is CASSLSGTGGGYTF. DNA of the CDR3: TGTGCCAGCAGTTTGTCCGGGACAGGGGGTGGCTACACCTTC.

In its sample, this clone was seen a few times. The chain carries TRBV6-4 and TRBJ1-2; the D gene is possibly TRBD1 (6 bases). V lost 6 bases to trimming and J lost 4 bases, with 12 bases between them. The CDR3 extends over 13 amino acids. Germline V CDR1 and CDR2: MRHNA, SNTAGT. The CDR3 is CASRPTGGYGYTF. The CDR3, as DNA: TGTGCCAGCAGGCCGACAGGAGGCTATGGCTACACCTTC.

The CDR3 DNA sequence: TGTGCCATCAGTGGAGAGACAAGCAATCAGCCCCAGCATTTT. As protein: CAISGETSNQPQHF. The chain uses TRBV10-3 and TRBJ1-5; D gene uncertain. CDR3 length equals 14 residues. Germline V gene sequence: CDR1 ENHRY, CDR2 SYGVKD. With 4 bases removed from V and 1 base from J, the gap between germline ends came to 8 bases.

The chain joins TRBV7-6 to TRBJ2-3, with TRBD1 matching over 7 bases. Unmatched junction bases numbered 9, after V lost 2 bases and J lost 4 bases. Looked up from germline, CDR1 is SGHVS and CDR2 is FNYEAQ. The CDR3 runs to 16 residues. This CDR3 is CASSLLPTGVADTQYF. DNA for the CDR3: TGTGCCAGCAGCTTACTCCCCACAGGGGTGGCAGATACGCAGTATTTT.

The chain joins TRBV20-1 to TRBJ2-1, with TRBD1 as a possible D gene (6 bases). CDR3 length: 11 amino acids. The V end was cut by 0 bases, the J end by 12 bases, with 9 bases between. Germline CDR1 reads DFQATT; CDR2 reads SNEGSKA (reference sequence). CDR3 in amino acids: CSAREDSLQFF. Here the CDR3 DNA reads TGCAGTGCTAGAGAGGACAGTCTGCAGTTCTTC.

V is TRBV11-2 and J is TRBJ2-1; perhaps TRBD2 as D (8 bases). In germline, CDR1 is SGHAT, CDR2 FQNNGV. The CDR3 is 16 amino acids. The germline V and J ends were trimmed by 5 bases and 3 bases, with 17 bases remaining between them. CDR3 sequence (DNA): TGTGCCAGCAGCAGCGGGGGACAGAAAAACTACAATGAGCAGTTCTTC. Translated, it gives CASSSGGQKNYNEQFF. Full variable domain (outside the CDR3, taken from reference TRBV11-2 and TRBJ2-1): EAGVAQSPRYKIIEKRQSVAFWCNPISGHATLYWYQQILGQGPKLLIQFQNNGVVDDSQLPKDRFSAERLKGVDSTLKIQPAKLEDSAVYLCASSSGGQKNYNEQFFGPGTRLTVL.

The rearrangement links TRBV6-6 to TRBJ2-1; D unresolved. Looked up from germline, CDR1 is MNHNY and CDR2 is SVGAGI (reference sequence). With 0 bases removed from V and 3 bases from J, the gap between germline ends came to 6 bases. CDR3 length: 14 residues. Here the CDR3 reads CASSYSSSYNEQFF. As DNA, the CDR3 is TGTGCCAGCAGTTACTCTAGCAGCTACAATGAGCAGTTCTTC.

The chain couples TRBV7-8 to TRBJ2-2, with D possibly matching TRBD2 (6 bases). The CDR3 contains 15 residues. The V gene lost 3 bases and the J gene lost 7 bases, with 15 bases spanning the gap. In germline, CDR1 is SGHVS, CDR2 FQNEAQ. The CDR3 spells CASSLRGLVVGELFF. The CDR3 DNA is TGTGCCAGCAGCTTGCGGGGCTTGGTGGTCGGGGAGCTGTTTTTT.

V and J are TRBV28 and TRBJ2-1; 13 positions match TRBD2. V shed 10 bases and J 0 bases; nucleotides not matched to a gene: 6. Germline lookup yields CDR1 MDHEN and CDR2 SYDVKM. The CDR3 extends over 16 amino acids. CDR3 sequence reads: CATWTSGGPSYNEQFF. In nucleotides, the CDR3 is TGTGCCACATGGACTAGCGGGGGACCCTCCTACAATGAGCAGTTCTTC.

This clone was picked up one time. The V gene is TRBV4-3, the J gene TRBJ1-2; 7 bases line up with TRBD1. V lost 0 bases and J lost 4; bases outside the gene matches: 5. The V gene's germline CDR1 is LGHNA and CDR2 YSLEER. The CDR3 contains 15 residues. The CDR3 region is CASSQEFPGGYGYTF. CDR3 in DNA: TGCGCCAGCAGCCAAGAATTCCCAGGGGGCTATGGCTACACCTTC.

V gene TRBV7-9 combines with J gene TRBJ1-1, with 7 bases fitting TRBD1. Looked up from germline, CDR1 is SEHNR and CDR2 is FQNEAQ (reference sequence). CDR3 length: 16 residues. With V trimmed by 6 bases and J by 10 bases, 20 bases remained unmatched. The CDR3 sequence: CASSTWDRFAALGAFF. In nucleotides, the CDR3 is TGTGCCAGCAGTACTTGGGACAGATTCGCCGCGCTGGGAGCTTTCTTT.

The chain recombines TRBV2 with TRBJ1-1; TRBD1 matches 9 bases. The germline V gene encodes CDR1 SNHLY and CDR2 FYNNEI. The CDR3 runs to 12 residues. The V segment lost 6 bases and the J segment 7 bases; nucleotides outside the gene matches: 3. CDR3 nucleotides: TGTGCCAGCAGGACAGGGGGAGTTGAAGCTTTCTTT. Protein sequence: CASRTGGVEAFF.

This clone has a handful of counts. This chain connects TRBV18 to TRBJ2-7, with 12 positions matching TRBD1. The trim removed 0 bases at V and 6 bases at J, leaving 15 bases unmatched. The germline V gene has CDR1 KGHSH and CDR2 LQKENI. CDR3 size: 19 residues. This CDR3 is CASSPPLHSQGQGASEQYF. CDR3 DNA: TGTGCCAGCTCACCACCGCTACATTCTCAGGGACAGGGGGCGAGCGAGCAGTACTTC.

The V and J genes are TRBV6-1 and TRBJ1-5; no reliable D call. Germline assignment: CDR1 MNHNS and CDR2 SASEGT. CDR3 length: 16 amino acids. V dropped 3 bases and J dropped 0 bases, with 12 bases sitting between them. CDR3 amino acids: CASSEEVLDSNQPQHF. The CDR3 DNA reads TGTGCCAGCAGTGAGGAGGTGCTCGATAGCAATCAGCCCCAGCATTTT.

J is TRBJ2-1 and V is TRBV2, with TRBD2 matching over 8 bases. Trimming took 8 bases from V and 8 from J; bases not matched to a gene: 11. The CDR3 contains 14 residues. Germline lookup yields CDR1 SNHLY and CDR2 FYNNEI. CDR3 protein: CASSGGLTPDEQFF. The CDR3 nucleotides are TGTGCCAGCTCGGGGGGGCTAACCCCCGATGAGCAGTTCTTC.

CDR3 in DNA: TGCGCCAGCAGCTACCGGACAGGGGGCGGTCTCGCCTACGAGCAGTACTTC. Its translation: CASSYRTGGGLAYEQYF. V is TRBV5-1 and J is TRBJ2-7; 11 bases are a match to TRBD1. CDR3 size: 17 residues. V trimming: 3 bases; J trimming: 2 bases; junction bases outside the gene matches: 10. Germline V gene sequence: CDR1 SGHRS, CDR2 YFSETQ.

Here the CDR3 reads CASSQEAGTGANEQFF. CDR3 DNA sequence: TGCGCCAGCAGCCAAGAAGCGGGGACAGGGGCCAATGAGCAGTTCTTC. This chain uses TRBV4-3 with TRBJ2-1; 10 bases map to TRBD1. The V segment lost 0 bases and the J segment 6 bases; nucleotides outside the gene matches: 5. The germline V gene has CDR1 LGHNA and CDR2 YSLEER. The CDR3 length is 16 residues.